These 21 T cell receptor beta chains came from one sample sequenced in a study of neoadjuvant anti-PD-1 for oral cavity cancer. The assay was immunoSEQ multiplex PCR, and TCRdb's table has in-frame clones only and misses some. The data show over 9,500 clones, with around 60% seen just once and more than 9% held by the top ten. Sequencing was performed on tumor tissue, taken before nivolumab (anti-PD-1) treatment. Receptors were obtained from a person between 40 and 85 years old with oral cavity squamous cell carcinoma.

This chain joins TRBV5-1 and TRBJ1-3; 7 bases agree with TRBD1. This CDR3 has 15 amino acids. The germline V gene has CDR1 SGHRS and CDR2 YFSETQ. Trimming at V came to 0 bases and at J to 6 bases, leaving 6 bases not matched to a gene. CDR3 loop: CASSLEQGHENTIYF. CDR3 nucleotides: TGCGCCAGCAGCTTGGAACAGGGGCATGAAAACACCATATATTTT.

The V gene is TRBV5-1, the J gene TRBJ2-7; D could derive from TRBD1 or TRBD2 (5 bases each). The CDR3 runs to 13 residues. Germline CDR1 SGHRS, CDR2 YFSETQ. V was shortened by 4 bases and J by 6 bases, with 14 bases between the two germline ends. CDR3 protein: CASSGGPTIEQYF. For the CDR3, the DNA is TGCGCCAGCAGCGGGGGTCCTACGATCGAGCAGTACTTC.

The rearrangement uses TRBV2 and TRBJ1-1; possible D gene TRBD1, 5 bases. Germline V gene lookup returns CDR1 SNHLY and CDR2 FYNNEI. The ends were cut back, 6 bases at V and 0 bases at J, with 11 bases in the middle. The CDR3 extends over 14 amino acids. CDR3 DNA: TGTGCCAGCAGAGTGACAGCCTTGAACACTGAAGCTTTCTTT. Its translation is CASRVTALNTEAFF.

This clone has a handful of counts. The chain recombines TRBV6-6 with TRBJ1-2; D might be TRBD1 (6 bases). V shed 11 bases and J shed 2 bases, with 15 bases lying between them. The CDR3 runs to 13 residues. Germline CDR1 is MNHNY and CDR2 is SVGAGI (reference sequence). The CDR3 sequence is CAGLDSLNYGYTF. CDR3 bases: TGTGCCGGATTGGACAGTCTCAACTATGGCTACACCTTC.

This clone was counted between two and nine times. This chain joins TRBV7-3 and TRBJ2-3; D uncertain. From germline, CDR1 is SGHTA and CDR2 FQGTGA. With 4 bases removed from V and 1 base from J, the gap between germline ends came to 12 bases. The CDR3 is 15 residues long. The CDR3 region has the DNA TGTGCCAGCAGCTCCCAAGGACCAGGCACAGATACGCAGTATTTT. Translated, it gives CASSSQGPGTDTQYF.

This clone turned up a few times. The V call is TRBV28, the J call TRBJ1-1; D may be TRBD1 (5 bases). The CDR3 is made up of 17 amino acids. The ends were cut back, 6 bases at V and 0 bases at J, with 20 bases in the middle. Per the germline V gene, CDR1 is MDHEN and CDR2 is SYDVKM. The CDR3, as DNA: TGTGCCAGCAGCCCTTCGAGCGAGGGACGGGTGAACACTGAAGCTTTCTTT. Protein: CASSPSSEGRVNTEAFF.

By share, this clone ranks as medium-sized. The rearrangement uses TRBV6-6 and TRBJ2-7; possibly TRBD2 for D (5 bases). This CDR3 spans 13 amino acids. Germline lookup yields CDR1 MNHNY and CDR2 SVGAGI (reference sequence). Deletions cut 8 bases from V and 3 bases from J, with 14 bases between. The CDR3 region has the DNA TGTGCCAGCCGCGGGTCGCCTAACTACGAGCAGTACTTC. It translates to CASRGSPNYEQYF.

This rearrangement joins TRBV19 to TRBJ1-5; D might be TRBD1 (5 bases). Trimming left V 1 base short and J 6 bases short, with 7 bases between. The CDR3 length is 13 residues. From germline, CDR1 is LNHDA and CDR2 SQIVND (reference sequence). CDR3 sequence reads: CASSIAGGQPQHF. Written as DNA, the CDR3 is TGTGCCAGTAGTATAGCCGGGGGTCAGCCCCAGCATTTT.

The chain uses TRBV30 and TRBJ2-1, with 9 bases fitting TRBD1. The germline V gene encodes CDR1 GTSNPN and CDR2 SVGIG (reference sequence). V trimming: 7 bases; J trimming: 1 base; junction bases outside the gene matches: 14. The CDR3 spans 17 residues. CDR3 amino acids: CAYLPGQGLSSYNEQFF. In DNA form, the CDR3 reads TGTGCCTACCTCCCGGGACAGGGACTAAGTTCCTACAATGAGCAGTTCTTC.

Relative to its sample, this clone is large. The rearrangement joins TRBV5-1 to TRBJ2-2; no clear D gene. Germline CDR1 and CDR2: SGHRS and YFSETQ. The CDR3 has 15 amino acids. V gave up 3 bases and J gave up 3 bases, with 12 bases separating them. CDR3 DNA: TGCGCCAGCAGCTCCCTCGCGGACGACACCGGGGAGCTGTTTTTT. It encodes CASSSLADDTGELFF.

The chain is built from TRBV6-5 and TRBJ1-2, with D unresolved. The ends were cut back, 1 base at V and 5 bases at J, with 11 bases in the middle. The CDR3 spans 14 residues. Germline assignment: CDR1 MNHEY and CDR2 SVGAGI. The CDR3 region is CASSYLGSLYGYTF. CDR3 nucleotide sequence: TGTGCCAGCAGTTACTTAGGGTCTTTATATGGCTACACCTTC.

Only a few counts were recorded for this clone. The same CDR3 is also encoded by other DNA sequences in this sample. The CDR3 nucleotides read TGCGCCAGCAGCGTCTCAGACTATGGCTACACCTTC. Its protein is CASSVSDYGYTF. V usage is TRBV5-1 and J usage is TRBJ1-2; D is unclear. V was pared by 4 bases and J by 3 bases, with 7 bases between. There are 12 residues in the CDR3. The V gene's germline CDR1 is SGHRS and CDR2 YFSETQ.

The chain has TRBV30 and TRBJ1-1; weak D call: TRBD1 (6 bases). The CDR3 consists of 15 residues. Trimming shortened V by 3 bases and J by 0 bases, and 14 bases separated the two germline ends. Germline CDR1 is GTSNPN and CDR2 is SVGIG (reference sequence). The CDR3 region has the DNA TGTGCCTGGAGGCGACCGACAGGATTGAACACTGAAGCTTTCTTT. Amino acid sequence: CAWRRPTGLNTEAFF.

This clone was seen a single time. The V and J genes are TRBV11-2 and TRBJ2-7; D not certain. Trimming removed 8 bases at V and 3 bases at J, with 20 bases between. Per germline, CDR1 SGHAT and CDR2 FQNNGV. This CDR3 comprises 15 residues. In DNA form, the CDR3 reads TGTGCCAGCCCTCCATTCGGCAACCCAGTCTACGAGCAGTACTTC. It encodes CASPPFGNPVYEQYF. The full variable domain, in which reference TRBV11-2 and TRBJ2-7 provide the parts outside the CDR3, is EAGVAQSPRYKIIEKRQSVAFWCNPISGHATLYWYQQILGQGPKLLIQFQNNGVVDDSQLPKDRFSAERLKGVDSTLKIQPAKLEDSAVYLCASPPFGNPVYEQYFGPGTRLTVT.

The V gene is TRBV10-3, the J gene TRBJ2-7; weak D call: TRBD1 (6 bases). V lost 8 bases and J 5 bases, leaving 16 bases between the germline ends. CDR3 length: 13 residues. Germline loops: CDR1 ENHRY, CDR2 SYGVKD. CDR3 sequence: CAIAHRVFHEQYF. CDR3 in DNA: TGTGCCATCGCCCACAGGGTGTTCCACGAGCAGTACTTC.

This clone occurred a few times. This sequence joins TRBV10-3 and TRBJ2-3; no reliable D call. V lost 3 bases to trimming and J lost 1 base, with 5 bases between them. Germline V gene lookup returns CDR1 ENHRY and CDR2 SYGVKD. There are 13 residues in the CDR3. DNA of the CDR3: TGTGCCATCAGTGAAGGTCGCACAGATACGCAGTATTTT. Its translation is CAISEGRTDTQYF.

CDR3 loop: CASSLWAELSEKLFF. The CDR3, as DNA: TGTGCCAGCAGTTTATGGGCGGAGTTAAGTGAAAAACTGTTTTTT. J is TRBJ1-4 and V is TRBV27; D remains ambiguous. This CDR3 has 15 amino acids. Germline CDR1 is MNHEY and CDR2 is SMNVEV (reference sequence). Between the trimmed V and J ends, which lost 1 base and 7 bases, there was a span of 13 bases.

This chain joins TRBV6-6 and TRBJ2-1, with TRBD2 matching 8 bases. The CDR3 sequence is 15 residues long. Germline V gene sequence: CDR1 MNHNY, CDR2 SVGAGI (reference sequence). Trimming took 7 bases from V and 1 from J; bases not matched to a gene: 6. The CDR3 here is CASIGSGKSYNEQFF. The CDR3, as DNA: TGTGCCAGCATCGGTAGCGGGAAGTCCTACAATGAGCAGTTCTTC.

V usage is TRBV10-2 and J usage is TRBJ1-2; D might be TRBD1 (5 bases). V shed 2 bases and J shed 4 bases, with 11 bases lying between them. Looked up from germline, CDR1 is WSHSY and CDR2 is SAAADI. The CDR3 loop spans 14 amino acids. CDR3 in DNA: TGCGCCAGCAGTGAGAAGGGACCGATCTATGGCTACACCTTC. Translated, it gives CASSEKGPIYGYTF.

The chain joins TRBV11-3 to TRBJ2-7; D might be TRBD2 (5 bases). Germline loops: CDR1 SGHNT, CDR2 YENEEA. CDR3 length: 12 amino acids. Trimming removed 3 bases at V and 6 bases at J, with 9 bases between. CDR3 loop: CASSFRGGEQYF. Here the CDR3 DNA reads TGTGCCAGCAGCTTCCGGGGTGGCGAGCAGTACTTC.

Here the CDR3 DNA reads TGTGCCAGCAGTAAGGACAGGGCCGACACCGGGGAGCTGTTTTTT. Residues: CASSKDRADTGELFF. This chain joins TRBV2 and TRBJ2-2; 8 bases are a match to TRBD1. This CDR3 is 15 amino acids long. With 5 bases clipped from V and 3 bases from J, the junction kept 5 bases outside the gene matches. Germline lookup yields CDR1 SNHLY and CDR2 FYNNEI.